This T cell receptor (beta chain) was captured by sequencing in a study of blood T cells in healthy people across ages. A sample-barcoded 5' primer and a J-beta primer mix were used in a second PCR of about 7 to 12 cycles. Every sample gave at least 3 million paired-end reads containing CDR3. TCRdb reanalysed the 5' RACE reads using MiXCR and keeps one entry per CDR3 protein. This sample yields 1.5 million to 2 million distinct CDR3 sequences, of which roughly 27% are seen a single time; approximately 7.7% belongs to the top ten. The CDR3 is 14 amino acids. Per germline, CDR1 MGHDK and CDR2 SYGVNS. V was cut by 4 bases and J by 2 bases, with 12 bases left in between. Details on this clonotype: Its antigen is unknown.

The authors isolated at least 6.5 million PBMCs per sample. Study-wide findings and caveats: While age rose, TCR beta diversity per million T cells dropped in a roughly linear way.

V gene TRBV25-1 combines with J gene TRBJ2-7; D not certain. This sequence was found in a woman in her 30s in good health. The sequenced sample consisted of blood. This chain's CDR3 is CASSAPTDPYEQYF. The CDR3 bases are TGTGCCAGCAGTGCTCCAACAGACCCCTACGAGCAGTACTTC.